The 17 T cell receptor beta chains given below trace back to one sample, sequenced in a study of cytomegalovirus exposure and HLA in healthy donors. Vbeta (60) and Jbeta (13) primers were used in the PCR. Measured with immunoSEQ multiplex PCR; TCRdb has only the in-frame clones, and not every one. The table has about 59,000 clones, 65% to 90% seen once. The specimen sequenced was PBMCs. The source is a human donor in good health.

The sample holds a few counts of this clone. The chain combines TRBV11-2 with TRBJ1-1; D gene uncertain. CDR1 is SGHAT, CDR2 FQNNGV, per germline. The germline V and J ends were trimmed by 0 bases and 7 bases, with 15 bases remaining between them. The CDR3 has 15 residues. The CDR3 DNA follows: TGTGCCAGCAGCTTAGATCTTAGTATAAGGAGTGAAGCTTTCTTT. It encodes CASSLDLSIRSEAFF.

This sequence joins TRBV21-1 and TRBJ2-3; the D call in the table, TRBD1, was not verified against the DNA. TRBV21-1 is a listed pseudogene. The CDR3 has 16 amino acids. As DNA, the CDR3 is TGTGCCAGCAGCGCCCGGGACAGGGAGAGTTCAGATACGCAGTATTTT. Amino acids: CASSARDRESSDTQYF.

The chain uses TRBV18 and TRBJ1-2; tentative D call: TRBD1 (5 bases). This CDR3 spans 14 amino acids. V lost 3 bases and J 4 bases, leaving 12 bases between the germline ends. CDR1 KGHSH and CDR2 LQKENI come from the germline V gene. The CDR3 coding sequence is TGTGCCAGCTCACCTCCGACAGATCCCTATGGCTACACCTTC. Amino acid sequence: CASSPPTDPYGYTF. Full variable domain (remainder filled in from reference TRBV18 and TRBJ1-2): NAGVMQNPRHLVRRRGQEARLRCSPMKGHSHVYWYRQLPEEGLKFMVYLQKENIIDESGMPKERFSAEFPKEGPSILRIQQVVRGDSAAYFCASSPPTDPYGYTFGSGTRLTVV.

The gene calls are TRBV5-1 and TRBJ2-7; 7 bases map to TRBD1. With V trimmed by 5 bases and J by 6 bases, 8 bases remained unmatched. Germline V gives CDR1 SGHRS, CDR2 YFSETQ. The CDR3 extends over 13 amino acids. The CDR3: CASRNDRVGEQYF. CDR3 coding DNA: TGCGCCAGCAGGAATGACAGGGTGGGCGAGCAGTACTTC.

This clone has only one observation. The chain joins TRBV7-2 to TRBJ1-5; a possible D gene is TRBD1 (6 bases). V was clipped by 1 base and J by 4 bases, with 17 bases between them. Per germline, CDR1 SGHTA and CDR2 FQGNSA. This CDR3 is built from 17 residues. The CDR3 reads CASSLGIGAGANQPQHF. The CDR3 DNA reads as TGTGCCAGCAGCTTAGGCATAGGTGCAGGGGCAAATCAGCCCCAGCATTTT.

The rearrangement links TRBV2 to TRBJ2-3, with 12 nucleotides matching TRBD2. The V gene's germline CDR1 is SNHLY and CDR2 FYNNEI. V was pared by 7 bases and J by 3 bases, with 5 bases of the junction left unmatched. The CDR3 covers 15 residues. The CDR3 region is CASNGLAGRTDTQYF. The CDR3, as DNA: TGTGCCAGCAACGGACTAGCGGGGAGAACAGATACGCAGTATTTT. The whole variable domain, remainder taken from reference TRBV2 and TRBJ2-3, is EPEVTQTPSHQVTQMGQEVILRCVPISNHLYFYWYRQILGQKVEFLVSFYNNEISEKSEIFDDQFSVERPDGSNFTLKIRSTKLEDSAMYFCASNGLAGRTDTQYFGPGTRLTVL.

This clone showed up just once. The CDR3: CASSDEALGQFF. The CDR3 nucleotides are TGTGCCAGCAGTGATGAAGCCCTCGGGCAGTTCTTC. The V and J genes are TRBV2 and TRBJ2-1; D ambiguous. The V and J ends lost 3 bases and 12 bases respectively, with 12 bases between them. Germline CDR1 and CDR2: SNHLY and FYNNEI. CDR3 length: 12 amino acids.

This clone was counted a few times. The chain's CDR3 is CASSLVAGGFTDTQYF. The DNA of the CDR3 is TGTGCCAGCAGCTTGGTAGCGGGGGGGTTCACAGATACGCAGTATTTT. The chain is built from TRBV5-6 and TRBJ2-3; 11 nucleotides agree with TRBD2. Germline CDR1 and CDR2: SGHDT and YYEEEE. V trimming: 0 bases; J trimming: 2 bases; junction bases outside the gene matches: 2. CDR3 length: 16 residues.

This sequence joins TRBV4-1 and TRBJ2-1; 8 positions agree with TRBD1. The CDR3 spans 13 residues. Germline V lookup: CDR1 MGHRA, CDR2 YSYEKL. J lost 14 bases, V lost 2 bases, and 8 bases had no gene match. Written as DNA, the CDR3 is TGCGCCAGCAGCCAACAGTCGGACAGGGATAAGTTCTTC. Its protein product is CASSQQSDRDKFF.

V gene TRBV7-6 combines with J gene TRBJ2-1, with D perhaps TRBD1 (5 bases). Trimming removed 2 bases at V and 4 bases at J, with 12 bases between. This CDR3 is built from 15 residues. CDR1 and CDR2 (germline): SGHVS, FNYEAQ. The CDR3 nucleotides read TGTGCCAGCAGCTTAATCTGGACAAGATACAATGAGCAGTTCTTC. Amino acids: CASSLIWTRYNEQFF.

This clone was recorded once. CDR3 DNA: TGTGCCAGCAGTTTTGTTAATAATTCACCCCTCCACTTT. Its translation is CASSFVNNSPLHF. The chain has TRBV27 and TRBJ1-6, with D unresolved. The CDR3 has 13 amino acids. Trimming took off 3 bases at V and 5 bases at J, with 5 bases between the two ends. Germline V gives CDR1 MNHEY, CDR2 SMNVEV (reference sequence).

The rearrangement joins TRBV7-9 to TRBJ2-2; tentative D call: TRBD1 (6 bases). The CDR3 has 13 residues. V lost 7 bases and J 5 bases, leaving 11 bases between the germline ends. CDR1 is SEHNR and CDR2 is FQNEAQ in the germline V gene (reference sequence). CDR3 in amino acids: CASILQGTGELFF. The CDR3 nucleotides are TGTGCCAGCATACTCCAGGGGACCGGGGAGCTGTTTTTT.

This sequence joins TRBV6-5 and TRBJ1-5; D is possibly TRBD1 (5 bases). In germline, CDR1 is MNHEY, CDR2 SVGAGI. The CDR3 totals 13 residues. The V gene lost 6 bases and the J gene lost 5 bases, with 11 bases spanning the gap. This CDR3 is CASSAGRDQPQHF. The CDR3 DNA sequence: TGTGCCAGCAGCGCCGGCAGGGATCAGCCCCAGCATTTT.

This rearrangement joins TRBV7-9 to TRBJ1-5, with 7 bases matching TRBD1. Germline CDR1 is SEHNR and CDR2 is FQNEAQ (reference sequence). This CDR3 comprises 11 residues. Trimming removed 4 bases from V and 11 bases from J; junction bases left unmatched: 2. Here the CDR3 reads CASSSGQAQHF. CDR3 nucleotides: TGTGCCAGCAGCTCCGGACAGGCCCAGCATTTT.

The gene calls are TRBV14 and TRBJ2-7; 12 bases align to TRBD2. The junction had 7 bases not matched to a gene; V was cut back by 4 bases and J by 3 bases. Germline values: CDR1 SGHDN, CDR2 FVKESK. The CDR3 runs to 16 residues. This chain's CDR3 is CASSRLAGEGVYEQYF. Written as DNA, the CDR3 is TGTGCCAGCAGCCGACTAGCGGGAGAAGGGGTCTACGAGCAGTACTTC.

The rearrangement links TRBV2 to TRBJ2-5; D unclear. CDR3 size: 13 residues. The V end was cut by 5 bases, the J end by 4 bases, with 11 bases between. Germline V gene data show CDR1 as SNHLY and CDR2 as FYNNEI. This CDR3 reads CASSPRVRETQYF. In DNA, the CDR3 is TGTGCCAGCAGTCCCCGGGTTAGAGAGACCCAGTACTTC.

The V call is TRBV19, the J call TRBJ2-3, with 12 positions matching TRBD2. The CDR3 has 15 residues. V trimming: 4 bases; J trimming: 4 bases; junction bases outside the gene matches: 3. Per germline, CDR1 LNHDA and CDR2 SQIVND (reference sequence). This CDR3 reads CASSKTSGSADTQYF. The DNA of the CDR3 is TGTGCCAGTAGTAAGACTAGCGGGAGCGCAGATACGCAGTATTTT. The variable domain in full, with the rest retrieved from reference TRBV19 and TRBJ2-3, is DGGITQSPKYLFRKEGQNVTLSCEQNLNHDAMYWYRQDPGQGLRLIYYSQIVNDFQKGDIAEGYSVSREKKESFPLTVTSAQKNPTAFYLCASSKTSGSADTQYFGPGTRLTVL.